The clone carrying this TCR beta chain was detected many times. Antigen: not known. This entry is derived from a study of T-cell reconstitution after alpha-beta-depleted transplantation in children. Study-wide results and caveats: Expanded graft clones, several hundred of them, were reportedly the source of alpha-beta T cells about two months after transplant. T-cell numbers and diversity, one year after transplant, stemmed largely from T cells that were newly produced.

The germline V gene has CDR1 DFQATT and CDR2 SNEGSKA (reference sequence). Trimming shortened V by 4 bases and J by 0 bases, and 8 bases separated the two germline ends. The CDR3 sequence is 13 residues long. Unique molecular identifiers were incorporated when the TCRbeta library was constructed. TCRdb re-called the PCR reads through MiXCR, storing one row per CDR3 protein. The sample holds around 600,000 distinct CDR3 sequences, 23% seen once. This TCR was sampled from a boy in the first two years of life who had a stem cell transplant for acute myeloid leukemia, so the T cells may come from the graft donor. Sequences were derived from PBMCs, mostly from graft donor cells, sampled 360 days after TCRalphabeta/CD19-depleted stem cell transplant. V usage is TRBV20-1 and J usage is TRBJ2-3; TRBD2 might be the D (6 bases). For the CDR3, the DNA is TGCAGTGCTACGGGACTGAGCACAGATACGCAGTATTTT. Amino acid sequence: CSATGLSTDTQYF.